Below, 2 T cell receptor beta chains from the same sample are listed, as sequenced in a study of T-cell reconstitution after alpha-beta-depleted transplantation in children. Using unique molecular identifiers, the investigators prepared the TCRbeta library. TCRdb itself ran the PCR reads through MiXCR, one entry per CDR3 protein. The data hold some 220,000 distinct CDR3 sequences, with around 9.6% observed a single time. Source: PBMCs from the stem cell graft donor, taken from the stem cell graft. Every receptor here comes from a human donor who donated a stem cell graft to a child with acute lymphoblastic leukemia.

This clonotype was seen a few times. The CDR3 sequence: CASSLSVGLEETQYF. The CDR3 coding sequence is TGCGCCAGCAGCTTGTCAGTTGGCCTCGAAGAGACCCAGTACTTC. This chain links TRBV5-1 with TRBJ2-5, with no clear D. Looked up from germline, CDR1 is SGHRS and CDR2 is YFSETQ. V shed 1 base and J shed 3 bases, with 13 bases lying between them. The length of the CDR3 is 15 residues.

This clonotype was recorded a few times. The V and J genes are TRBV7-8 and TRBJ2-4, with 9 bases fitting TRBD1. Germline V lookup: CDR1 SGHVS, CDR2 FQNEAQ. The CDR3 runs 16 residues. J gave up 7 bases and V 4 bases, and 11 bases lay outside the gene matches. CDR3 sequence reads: CASSWGQGGGWNIQYF. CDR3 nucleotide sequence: TGTGCCAGCAGCTGGGGACAGGGAGGAGGCTGGAACATTCAGTACTTC.